A single sample is the source of the 32 T cell receptor beta chains below, sequenced in a study of early T cells in non-severe SARS-CoV-2 infection. Via MiXCR, TCRdb re-called the 5' RACE reads, giving one row per CDR3 protein. Of over 90,000 distinct CDR3 sequences in the sample, under 15% are singletons; the top ten hold 6.2%. Source material: whole blood. These receptors all come from an adult who was a healthcare worker with PCR-confirmed SARS-CoV-2 infection or an uninfected control (not recorded which).

The V and J genes are TRBV7-9 and TRBJ1-2; possible D gene TRBD1, 5 bases. Germline values: CDR1 SEHNR, CDR2 FQNEAQ (reference sequence). V was pared by 5 bases and J by 1 base, with 14 bases between. This CDR3 is 15 amino acids long. The CDR3 protein is CASSNIPGCNYGYTF. The CDR3 DNA reads TGTGCCAGCAGCAACATCCCAGGGTGTAACTATGGCTACACCTTC.

The sample holds a few counts of this clonotype. The J gene is TRBJ2-1, the V gene TRBV11-2; D gene ambiguous. Trimming stripped 5 bases from V and 8 bases from J, with 28 bases between. The germline gives CDR1 SGHAT, CDR2 FQNNGV. The CDR3 runs to 18 residues. DNA of the CDR3: TGTGCCAGCAGCGCCAAGTTTGAAGGGCGGCGCCGCCTCGATGAGCAGTTCTTC. This translates into CASSAKFEGRRRLDEQFF.

This chain uses TRBV4-3 with TRBJ2-1; 11 bases line up with TRBD2. The V segment lost 1 base and the J segment 4 bases; nucleotides outside the gene matches: 0. The CDR3 contains 15 residues. Germline V gives CDR1 LGHNA, CDR2 YSLEER. The CDR3 coding sequence is TGCGCCAGCAGCCAAGGGACTAGCGGGTACAATGAGCAGTTCTTC. Translation gives CASSQGTSGYNEQFF.

This clonotype has at least ten counts. The chain has TRBV11-2 and TRBJ1-1; D might be TRBD1 (6 bases). CDR3 length equals 15 residues. From germline, CDR1 is SGHAT and CDR2 FQNNGV. V lost 5 bases, J lost 4 bases, and 17 bases lay in between. In DNA, the CDR3 is TGTGCCAGCAGCCCAGTCAGGGGTCGACTCACTGAAGCTTTCTTT. As protein: CASSPVRGRLTEAFF.

The table lists this clonotype with many counts. V gene TRBV12-3 or TRBV12-4 combines with J gene TRBJ2-7; 7 positions match TRBD2. This CDR3 has 15 amino acids. The V gene end was trimmed by 6 bases and the J gene end by 2 bases; junction bases not matched to a gene: 10. CDR3 amino acids: CASRDKVAGPYEQYF. The DNA of the CDR3 is TGTGCCAGCAGGGACAAAGTAGCGGGCCCCTACGAGCAGTACTTC.

The rearrangement uses TRBV6-1 and TRBJ1-6; D might be TRBD1 (6 bases). CDR3 length: 15 amino acids. Germline values: CDR1 MNHNS, CDR2 SASEGT. The V gene lost 11 bases and the J gene lost 0 bases, with 14 bases spanning the gap. The CDR3 DNA is TGTGCCGGAGGACAGTTCAGCTCCTATAATTCACCCCTCCACTTT. Translation gives CAGGQFSSYNSPLHF.

This clonotype was detected only a few times. The CDR3 DNA reads TGTGCCAGCAACGAGGGGGCTAGCGGGAGCTGGTCCTACGAGCAGTACTTC. Encoded protein: CASNEGASGSWSYEQYF. The genes are TRBV11-2 and TRBJ2-7, with 10 nucleotides matching TRBD2. With V trimmed by 7 bases and J by 1 base, 13 bases remained unmatched. Germline V lookup: CDR1 SGHAT, CDR2 FQNNGV. The CDR3 has 17 amino acids.

This clonotype was recorded a few times. This CDR3 is CASSDRARNTGELFF. CDR3 coding DNA: TGTGCCAGCAGCGACAGGGCCCGGAACACCGGGGAGCTGTTTTTT. This sequence joins TRBV14 and TRBJ2-2, with TRBD1 matching 7 bases. CDR1 SGHDN and CDR2 FVKESK come from the germline V gene. Trimming took 5 bases from V and 1 from J; bases not matched to a gene: 4. The CDR3 runs 15 residues.

In this sample, this clonotype turned up once. The CDR3 loop is CASIKNYNSPLHF. The CDR3 DNA sequence: TGTGCCAGCATCAAAAACTATAATTCACCCCTCCACTTT. The V call is TRBV28, the J call TRBJ1-6; D remains unclear. Germline V gives CDR1 MDHEN, CDR2 SYDVKM. V lost 7 bases, J lost 3 bases, and 7 bases lay in between. This CDR3 has 13 residues.

Only a few counts were recorded for this clonotype. V and J are TRBV27 and TRBJ2-7; D might be TRBD2 (6 bases). Germline CDR1 MNHEY, CDR2 SMNVEV (reference sequence). The CDR3 is made up of 15 amino acids. Trimming took off 3 bases at V and 2 bases at J, with 14 bases between the two ends. CDR3: CASSLSTGDTYEQYF. The CDR3 bases are TGTGCCAGCAGTTTGAGCACGGGAGATACCTACGAGCAGTACTTC.

This clonotype was detected only a few times. The rearrangement uses TRBV27 and TRBJ2-7; unclear D gene. CDR3 size: 15 residues. The germline V and J ends were trimmed by 0 bases and 3 bases, with 12 bases remaining between them. Germline V lookup: CDR1 MNHEY, CDR2 SMNVEV (reference sequence). The CDR3 reads CASSLSSYLLYEQYF. Written as DNA, the CDR3 is TGTGCCAGCAGTTTATCGTCATACCTGCTCTACGAGCAGTACTTC.

This clonotype has ten or more counts. The chain has TRBV5-1 and TRBJ2-1, with 10 bases lining up with TRBD2. This CDR3 region has 16 residues. Germline V gene lookup returns CDR1 SGHRS and CDR2 YFSETQ. V shed 0 bases and J 2 bases; nucleotides not matched to a gene: 2. The CDR3 DNA is TGCGCCAGCAGCTTGGCTAGCGGGAGTACCTACAATGAGCAGTTCTTC. It codes for CASSLASGSTYNEQFF.

This clonotype was recorded at least ten times. This chain joins TRBV27 and TRBJ2-1, with D possibly being TRBD2 (5 bases). Trimming stripped 2 bases from V and 2 bases from J, with 7 bases between. The germline V gene has CDR1 MNHEY and CDR2 SMNVEV (reference sequence). The CDR3 is 14 amino acids. Here the CDR3 DNA reads TGTGCCAGCAGTTTAGACGGGGCCTACAATGAGCAGTTCTTC. Translation gives CASSLDGAYNEQFF.

This clonotype was counted a few times. CDR3 nucleotide sequence: TGTGCCAGCAGCAATCCGGGACTGCTCACCGGGGAGCTGTTTTTT. It is translated as CASSNPGLLTGELFF. The chain uses TRBV7-2 and TRBJ2-2; perhaps TRBD2 as D (6 bases). Germline CDR1 reads SGHTA; CDR2 reads FQGNSA. The CDR3 is made up of 15 amino acids. V gave up 5 bases and J gave up 4 bases, with 14 bases separating them.

The J gene is TRBJ2-5, the V gene TRBV19; D is perhaps TRBD1 or TRBD2 (5 bases each). This CDR3 has 12 residues. Germline CDR1 reads LNHDA; CDR2 reads SQIVND (reference sequence). V was cut by 10 bases and J by 5 bases, with 14 bases left in between. The CDR3 DNA reads TGTGCCAACGACAGACCGGGGGAGACCCAGTACTTC. Its translation is CANDRPGETQYF.

This clonotype was seen only a few times. The chain uses TRBV6-2 or TRBV6-3 and TRBJ2-7; 9 bases align to TRBD1. CDR1 is MNHEY, CDR2 SVGEGT, per germline. The CDR3 runs to 13 residues. The junction had 9 bases not matched to a gene; V was cut back by 9 bases and J by 6 bases. CDR3 nucleotides: TGTGCCAGTAGAGGACAGGGGACTGGCGAGCAGTACTTC. This codes for CASRGQGTGEQYF.

Concerning this clonotype: The germline gene is not matched at one end of the junction; a read error may be the cause. CDR3 nucleotide sequence: TGCAGTACTAGGGGATCTTTGGCTAATGAAAAACTGTTTTTT. Amino acids: CSTRGSLANEKLFF. The J gene is TRBJ1-4, the V gene TRBV20-1; TRBD1 is a possible D gene (5 bases). The CDR3 is 14 residues long. Germline V gives CDR1 DFQATT, CDR2 SNEGSKA (reference sequence).

CDR3 region: CASGVGAAVTGYEQYF. The DNA of the CDR3 is TGTGCCAGCGGTGTAGGCGCCGCAGTTACCGGCTACGAGCAGTACTTC. The rearrangement uses TRBV28 and TRBJ2-7; D remains unclear. Trimming took off 8 bases at V and 3 bases at J, with 23 bases between the two ends. Germline lookup yields CDR1 MDHEN and CDR2 SYDVKM. The CDR3 is 16 residues long.

This clonotype was counted at least ten times. CDR3 in DNA: TGTGCCAGCAGTCGATCCACTAGCCTCCCTGATCAAGAGACCCAGTACTTC. Translating gives CASSRSTSLPDQETQYF. V and J are TRBV12-3 or TRBV12-4 and TRBJ2-5; D is perhaps TRBD2 (6 bases). V dropped 5 bases and J dropped 2 bases, with 21 bases sitting between them. CDR3 length: 17 residues.

This clonotype was seen only a few times. This chain joins TRBV7-6 and TRBJ1-1; no clear D gene. Looked up from germline, CDR1 is SGHVS and CDR2 is FNYEAQ. The CDR3 runs to 17 residues. The V and J ends lost 5 bases and 2 bases respectively, with 21 bases between them. The CDR3, as DNA: TGTGCCAGCAGCCTAGACGTTGACTGGGTAACAAACACTGAAGCTTTCTTT. The encoded protein is CASSLDVDWVTNTEAFF.

This clonotype was counted only a few times. V usage is TRBV18 and J usage is TRBJ1-3; D unresolved. The CDR3 is made up of 16 amino acids. Germline loops: CDR1 KGHSH, CDR2 LQKENI. The V end was cut by 4 bases, the J end by 0 bases, with 13 bases between. CDR3 region: CASSLRGPISGNTIYF. The CDR3 DNA sequence: TGTGCCAGCTCACTTCGTGGGCCTATCTCTGGAAACACCATATATTTT.

The V call is TRBV20-1, the J call TRBJ2-5; TRBD1 is a possible D gene (6 bases). Trimming cost V 0 bases and J 1 base, with 9 bases left between them. The germline CDR1 and CDR2 sequences are DFQATT and SNEGSKA (reference sequence). The CDR3 loop spans 14 amino acids. The CDR3 nucleotides read TGCAGTGCTAGAGATTGGACAGTCCAAGAGACCCAGTACTTC. This translates into CSARDWTVQETQYF.

This clonotype was picked up a small number of times. The chain uses TRBV15 and TRBJ1-1; D unresolved. The germline V and J ends were trimmed by 0 bases and 6 bases, with 14 bases remaining between them. CDR3 length: 15 amino acids. Germline CDR1 reads LNHNV; CDR2 reads YYDKDF (reference sequence). The CDR3 DNA is TGTGCCACCAGCAGAGATAAATTTGAGGCGGCTGAAGCTTTCTTT. Its protein is CATSRDKFEAAEAFF.

CDR3 loop: CASSKGPPVTGELFF. DNA of the CDR3: TGTGCCAGCAGTAAGGGACCCCCGGTCACCGGGGAGCTGTTTTTT. This sequence joins TRBV6-2 or TRBV6-3 and TRBJ2-2; perhaps D is TRBD1 or TRBD2 (5 bases each). Germline CDR1 is MNHEY and CDR2 is SVGEGT. Trimming took off 5 bases at V and 4 bases at J, with 14 bases between the two ends. CDR3 length equals 15 residues.

The chain couples TRBV7-9 to TRBJ2-2; no firm D call. Trimming left V 4 bases short and J 4 bases short, with 7 bases between. The CDR3 runs 13 residues. Germline V CDR1 and CDR2: SEHNR, FQNEAQ (reference sequence). The CDR3 region has the DNA TGTGCCAGCAGCTACAGTATCACCGGGGAGCTGTTTTTT. Its translation: CASSYSITGELFF.

The rearrangement joins TRBV29-1 to TRBJ2-1; 12 bases fit TRBD2. Germline loops: CDR1 SQVTM, CDR2 ANQGSEA. This CDR3 comprises 15 residues. The trim removed 3 bases at V and 6 bases at J, leaving 6 bases unmatched. CDR3 in DNA: TGCAGCGTTGACCCCCTAGCGGGGGGGGGCAATGAGCAGTTCTTC. Encoded protein: CSVDPLAGGGNEQFF.

This clonotype showed up just a few times. This chain connects TRBV12-3 or TRBV12-4 to TRBJ1-5; D call uncertain. V shed 3 bases and J shed 3 bases, with 9 bases lying between them. The CDR3 contains 14 residues. CDR3 protein: CASSLAAINQPQHF. As DNA, the CDR3 is TGTGCCAGCAGTTTGGCAGCAATCAATCAGCCCCAGCATTTT.

There are many counts of this clonotype. This chain uses TRBV6-2 or TRBV6-3 with TRBJ1-5; 7 nucleotides line up with TRBD1. V lost 11 bases to trimming and J lost 1 base; unmatched junction nucleotides: 5. The CDR3 runs to 13 residues. Looked up from germline, CDR1 is MNHEY and CDR2 is SVGEGT. CDR3 in amino acids: CAGADRSNQPQHF. DNA of the CDR3: TGTGCCGGCGCGGACAGGAGCAATCAGCCCCAGCATTTT.

Many counts were recorded for this clonotype. The rearrangement joins TRBV4-1 to TRBJ2-7; 10 bases line up with TRBD2. Germline lookup yields CDR1 MGHRA and CDR2 YSYEKL. V was pared by 4 bases and J by 2 bases, with 8 bases of the junction left unmatched. CDR3 size: 16 residues. The CDR3 loop is CASSLTGTSVAYEQYF. The CDR3 DNA reads TGCGCCAGCAGCCTAACCGGGACTAGCGTGGCCTACGAGCAGTACTTC.

The chain joins TRBV12-3 or TRBV12-4 to TRBJ2-1; tentative D call: TRBD1 (6 bases). The V end lost 8 bases, the J end lost 8 bases, and 16 bases lay between the germline ends. The CDR3 runs to 13 residues. CDR3 region: CASEAQGRYEQFF. The DNA of the CDR3 is TGTGCCAGCGAGGCGCAGGGGCGGTATGAGCAGTTCTTC.

This clonotype was detected ten times or more. The V call is TRBV12-3 or TRBV12-4, the J call TRBJ2-4, with D possibly TRBD2 on 6 matching bases. This CDR3 has 12 residues. Trimming cost V 7 bases and J 9 bases, with 13 bases left between them. CDR3 in DNA: TGTGCCAGCACGGAGGGTGATGGCATTCAGTACTTC. This translates into CASTEGDGIQYF.

This clonotype appeared a few times. The chain joins TRBV4-1 to TRBJ1-2; weak D call: TRBD1 (5 bases). The CDR3 runs to 15 residues. Germline CDR1 and CDR2: MGHRA and YSYEKL. Trimming took off 1 base at V and 6 bases at J, with 15 bases between the two ends. CDR3 amino acids: CASSQGRQPLDGYTF. CDR3 sequence (DNA): TGCGCCAGCAGCCAAGGACGACAGCCCCTTGATGGCTACACCTTC.